The 14 T cell receptor beta chains below all came from one sample that was sequenced in a study of blood T cells in healthy people across ages. The use of a sample-barcoded 5' primer and a J-beta primer mix characterized a second PCR of roughly 7 to 12 cycles. TCRdb processed the 5' RACE reads anew with MiXCR; each CDR3 protein has one entry. This sample has some 1,800,000 distinct CDR3 sequences; about 39% occur once, and the top ten carry 23%. What was sequenced was blood. The receptors were sampled from a human donor in good health.

The chain uses TRBV7-9 and TRBJ2-4; 7 nucleotides match TRBD2. After removal of 0 bases from V and 13 bases from J, the junction contained 6 bases not matched to a gene. Per the germline V gene, CDR1 is SEHNR and CDR2 is FQNEAQ (reference sequence). The CDR3 runs to 13 residues. CDR3 bases: TGTGCCAGCAGCTTAGCCGAACGGGAGGAGCAGTACTTC. It translates to CASSLAEREEQYF.

The V call is TRBV5-1, the J call TRBJ1-2; no firm D call. The CDR3 is made up of 14 amino acids. The germline gives CDR1 SGHRS, CDR2 YFSETQ. V was clipped by 4 bases and J by 6 bases, with 16 bases between them. For the CDR3, the DNA is TGCGCCAGCAGCCAATCCAGGATTCCGGATGGCTACACCTTC. This sequence encodes CASSQSRIPDGYTF. The variable domain in full, completed from reference TRBV5-1 and TRBJ1-2, reads KAGVTQTPRYLIKTRGQQVTLSCSPISGHRSVSWYQQTPGQGLQFLFEYFSETQRNKGNFPGRFSGRQFSNSRSEMNVSTLELGDSALYLCASSQSRIPDGYTFGSGTRLTVV.

The V gene is TRBV4-3, the J gene TRBJ1-1; D perhaps matches TRBD1 (5 bases). Germline CDR1 LGHNA, CDR2 YSLEER. The CDR3 contains 14 residues. Deletions cut 3 bases from V and 4 bases from J, with 12 bases between. CDR3 in amino acids: CASSQKGWATEAFF. The DNA for the CDR3 is TGCGCCAGCAGCCAGAAGGGGTGGGCCACTGAAGCTTTCTTT.

V is TRBV7-2 and J is TRBJ2-1; TRBD2 is a possible D gene (7 bases). CDR1 is SGHTA and CDR2 is FQGNSA in the germline V gene. V lost 5 bases to trimming and J lost 9 bases, with 20 bases between them. CDR3 length equals 15 residues. CDR3 nucleotide sequence: TGTGCCAGCAGCCCGAGGGGAGGGGAGGGGGTTGAGCAGTTCTTC. This codes for CASSPRGGEGVEQFF. Full variable domain (missing parts from reference TRBV7-2 and TRBJ2-1): GAGVSQSPSNKVTEKGKDVELRCDPISGHTALYWYRQSLGQGLEFLIYFQGNSAPDKSGLPSDRFSAERTGGSVSTLTIQRTQQEDSAVYLCASSPRGGEGVEQFFGPGTRLTVL.

This clonotype was seen many times. The chain couples TRBV6-5 to TRBJ2-1; 11 positions match TRBD2. Germline V gene data show CDR1 as MNHEY and CDR2 as SVGAGI. CDR3 length: 16 amino acids. Trimming removed 1 base from V and 5 bases from J; junction bases left unmatched: 4. The CDR3 DNA is TGTGCCAGCAGTTACTGGGGGACTAGCGGAAACAATGAGCAGTTCTTC. This codes for CASSYWGTSGNNEQFF.

This chain joins TRBV7-9 and TRBJ2-7; 9 bases line up with TRBD1. This CDR3 is 14 amino acids long. Germline V lookup: CDR1 SEHNR, CDR2 FQNEAQ (reference sequence). Trimming at V came to 5 bases and at J to 8 bases, leaving 10 bases not matched to a gene. For the CDR3, the DNA is TGTGCCAGCAGCGGACAGGGGAGGCCGATGAAGCAGTACTTC. Translated, it gives CASSGQGRPMKQYF.

V is TRBV28 and J is TRBJ1-1; 8 bases are a match to TRBD1. The germline V gene has CDR1 MDHEN and CDR2 SYDVKM. This CDR3 is built from 17 residues. The J segment lost 6 bases and the V segment lost 3 bases, leaving 15 bases of the junction unmatched. The CDR3 loop is CASSFFGTQGGRAEAFF. The CDR3 nucleotides are TGTGCCAGCAGTTTTTTCGGGACACAGGGGGGTCGGGCTGAAGCTTTCTTT. The complete variable domain, with remaining parts taken from reference TRBV28 and TRBJ1-1, reads DVKVTQSSRYLVKRTGEKVFLECVQDMDHENMFWYRQDPGLGLRLIYFSYDVKMKEKGDIPEGYSVSREKKERFSLILESASTNQTSMYLCASSFFGTQGGRAEAFFGQGTRLTVV.

The chain employs TRBV7-2 and TRBJ2-7; possible D gene TRBD1, 6 bases. The CDR3 is 15 amino acids. V was shortened by 3 bases and J by 4 bases, with 16 bases between the two germline ends. Germline CDR1 reads SGHTA; CDR2 reads FQGNSA. CDR3 region: CASSFTGSPLYEQYF. DNA of the CDR3: TGTGCCAGCAGCTTTACAGGGTCCCCCCTTTACGAGCAGTACTTC.

Only a few counts were recorded for this clonotype. V gene TRBV12-5 combines with J gene TRBJ2-7, with D uncertain. The J call may be incorrect, as the DNA end agrees better with TRBJ2-5. The germline CDR1 and CDR2 sequences are LGHNT and FRNRAP. The CDR3 loop spans 12 amino acids. Here the CDR3 reads CASGLGQETQYF. The CDR3 coding sequence is TGTGCTAGTGGTTTGGGTCAGGAGACCCAGTACTTC.

This chain joins TRBV7-9 and TRBJ1-5, with D tentatively TRBD1 (5 bases). The CDR3 loop spans 14 amino acids. V was pared by 5 bases and J by 3 bases, with 11 bases between. CDR1 and CDR2 (germline): SEHNR, FQNEAQ (reference sequence). Written as DNA, the CDR3 is TGTGCCAGCAGCGCCGGGACCAACAATCAGCCCCAGCATTTT. Translated, it gives CASSAGTNNQPQHF. The full variable domain, with the rest looked up from reference TRBV7-9 and TRBJ1-5, is DTGVSQNPRHKITKRGQNVTFRCDPISEHNRLYWYRQTLGQGPEFLTYFQNEAQLEKSRLLSDRFSAERPKGSFSTLEIQRTEQGDSAMYLCASSAGTNNQPQHFGDGTRLSIL.

In regard to this clonotype: The junction shows a germline mismatch at one end, possibly a read error. J is TRBJ2-7 and V is TRBV29-1; 10 bases line up with TRBD2. CDR3 length equals 13 residues. Germline-derived CDR1 and CDR2 are SQVTM and ANQGSEA. The CDR3 DNA reads as TGCAGCGTTGAACTAGCGGGGGTGAGAACCCAGTGCTTC. The encoded protein is CSVELAGVRTQCF.

This clonotype turned up a few times. The chain has TRBV6-2 or TRBV6-3 and TRBJ2-3, with 9 bases matching TRBD1. The ends lost 0 bases at V and 2 bases at J; junction bases unmatched: 6. This CDR3 has 17 amino acids. In germline, CDR1 is MNHEY, CDR2 SVGEGT. This CDR3 is CASSYSGTGRFTDTQYF. The CDR3 DNA follows: TGTGCCAGCAGTTACTCCGGGACAGGGCGCTTCACAGATACGCAGTATTTT.

Note on this clonotype: Compared with germline, one end of the junction differs, possibly owing to a read error. The chain carries TRBV4-3 and TRBJ1-4; D is uncertain. This CDR3 comprises 15 residues. Looked up from germline, CDR1 is LGHNA and CDR2 is YSLEER. The CDR3 loop reads CASGRVEIDGEKRFF. In DNA, the CDR3 is TGCGCCAGCGGCCGCGTCGAGATCGACGGGGAAAAACGGTTTTTT.

A few counts support this clonotype. The V call is TRBV24-1, the J call TRBJ1-2, with D uncertain. The CDR3 contains 12 residues. Trimming left V 7 bases short and J 8 bases short, with 13 bases between. Germline V CDR1 and CDR2: KGHDR, SFDVKD. Here the CDR3 reads CATSVSNGGYTF. For the CDR3, the DNA is TGTGCCACCAGCGTCTCGAATGGCGGCTACACCTTC.